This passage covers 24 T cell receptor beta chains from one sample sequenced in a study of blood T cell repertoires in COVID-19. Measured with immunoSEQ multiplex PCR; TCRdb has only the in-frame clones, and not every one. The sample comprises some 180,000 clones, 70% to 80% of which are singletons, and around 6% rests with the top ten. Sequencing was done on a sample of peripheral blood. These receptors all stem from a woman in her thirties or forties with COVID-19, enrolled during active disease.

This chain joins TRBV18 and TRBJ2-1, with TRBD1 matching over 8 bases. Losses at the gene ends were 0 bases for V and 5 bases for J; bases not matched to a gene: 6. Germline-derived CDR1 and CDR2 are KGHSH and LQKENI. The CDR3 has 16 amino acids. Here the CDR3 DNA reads TGTGCCAGCTCACCACCTGACACAGGGGGAAACAATGAGCAGTTCTTC. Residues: CASSPPDTGGNNEQFF. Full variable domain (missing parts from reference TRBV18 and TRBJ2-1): NAGVMQNPRHLVRRRGQEARLRCSPMKGHSHVYWYRQLPEEGLKFMVYLQKENIIDESGMPKERFSAEFPKEGPSILRIQQVVRGDSAAYFCASSPPDTGGNNEQFFGPGTRLTVL.

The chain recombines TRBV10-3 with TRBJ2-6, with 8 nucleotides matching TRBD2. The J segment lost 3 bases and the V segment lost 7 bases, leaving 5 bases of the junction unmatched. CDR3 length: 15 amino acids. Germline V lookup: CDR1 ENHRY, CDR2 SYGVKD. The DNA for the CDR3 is TGTGCCATCAACACGGGGGGGATTGGGGCCAACGTCCTGACTTTC. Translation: CAINTGGIGANVLTF.

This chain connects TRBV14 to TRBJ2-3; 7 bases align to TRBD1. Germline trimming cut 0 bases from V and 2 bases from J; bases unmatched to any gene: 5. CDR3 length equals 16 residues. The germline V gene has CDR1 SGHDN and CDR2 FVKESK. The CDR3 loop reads CASSQDRGRVTDTQYF. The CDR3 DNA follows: TGTGCCAGCAGCCAAGATAGGGGGCGCGTCACAGATACGCAGTATTTT.

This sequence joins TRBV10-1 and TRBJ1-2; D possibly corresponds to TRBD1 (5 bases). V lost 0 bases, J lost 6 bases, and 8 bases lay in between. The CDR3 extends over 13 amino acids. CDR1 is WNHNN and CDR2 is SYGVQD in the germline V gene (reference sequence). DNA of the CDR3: TGCGCCAGCAGTGAGTCGGGAGGGGATGGCTACACCTTC. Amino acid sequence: CASSESGGDGYTF.

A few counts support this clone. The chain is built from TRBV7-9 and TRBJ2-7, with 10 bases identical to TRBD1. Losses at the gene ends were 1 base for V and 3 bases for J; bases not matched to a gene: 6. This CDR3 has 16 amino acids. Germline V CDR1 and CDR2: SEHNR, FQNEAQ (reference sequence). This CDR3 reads CASSLDRGQGSYEQYF. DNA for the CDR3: TGTGCCAGCAGCTTAGACCGGGGACAGGGGAGCTACGAGCAGTACTTC.

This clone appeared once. The CDR3 region is CASSLRLAGGLETQYF. As DNA, the CDR3 is TGTGCCAGCTCCCTTCGACTAGCGGGAGGCCTAGAGACCCAGTACTTC. The chain uses TRBV18 and TRBJ2-5, with 13 bases aligning to TRBD2. CDR3 length: 16 amino acids. The V and J ends lost 6 bases and 4 bases, in that order; junction bases with no gene match: 8. The germline CDR1 and CDR2 sequences are KGHSH and LQKENI.

CDR3 sequence: CASSPRTDDLYGYTF. CDR3 DNA: TGTGCCAGCAGCCCGAGGACAGATGACCTCTATGGCTACACCTTC. V usage is TRBV9 and J usage is TRBJ1-2; perhaps TRBD1 as D (6 bases). With 4 bases removed from V and 4 bases from J, the gap between germline ends came to 17 bases. Germline V gives CDR1 SGDLS, CDR2 YYNGEE. This CDR3 is 15 amino acids long.

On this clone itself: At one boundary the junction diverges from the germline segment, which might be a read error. Here the CDR3 DNA reads TGTGCCCGCAGTTTTGGGGGGGGGAATGGCTACACCTTC. Translating gives CARSFGGGNGYTF. The rearrangement links TRBV12-3 or TRBV12-4 to TRBJ1-2; possibly TRBD1 for D (5 bases). This CDR3 spans 13 amino acids.

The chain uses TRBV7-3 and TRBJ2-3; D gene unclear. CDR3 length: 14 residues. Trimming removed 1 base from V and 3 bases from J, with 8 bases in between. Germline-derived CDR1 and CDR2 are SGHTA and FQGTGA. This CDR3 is CASSLITPTDTQYF. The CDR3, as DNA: TGTGCCAGCAGCTTAATCACACCTACAGATACGCAGTATTTT.

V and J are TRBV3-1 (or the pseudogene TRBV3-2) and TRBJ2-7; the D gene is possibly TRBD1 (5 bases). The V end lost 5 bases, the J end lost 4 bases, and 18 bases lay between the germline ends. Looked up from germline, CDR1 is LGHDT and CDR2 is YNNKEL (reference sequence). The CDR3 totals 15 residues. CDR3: CASSGLLGVGYEQYF. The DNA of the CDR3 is TGTGCCAGCAGCGGCCTTCTAGGGGTAGGGTACGAGCAGTACTTC.

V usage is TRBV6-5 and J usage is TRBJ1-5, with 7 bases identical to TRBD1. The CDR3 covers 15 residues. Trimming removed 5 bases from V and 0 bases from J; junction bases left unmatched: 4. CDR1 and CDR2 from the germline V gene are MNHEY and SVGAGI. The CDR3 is CASSINRGSNQPQHF. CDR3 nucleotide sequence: TGTGCCAGCAGTATCAACAGGGGTAGCAATCAGCCCCAGCATTTT.

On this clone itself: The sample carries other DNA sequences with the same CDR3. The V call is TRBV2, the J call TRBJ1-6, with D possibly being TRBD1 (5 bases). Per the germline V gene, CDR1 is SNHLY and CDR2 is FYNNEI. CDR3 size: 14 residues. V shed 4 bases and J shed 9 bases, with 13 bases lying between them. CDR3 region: CASSVGGGGSPLHF. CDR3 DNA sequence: TGTGCCAGCAGTGTCGGCGGGGGGGGTTCACCCCTCCACTTT. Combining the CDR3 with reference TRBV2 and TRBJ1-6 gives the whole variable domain EPEVTQTPSHQVTQMGQEVILRCVPISNHLYFYWYRQILGQKVEFLVSFYNNEISEKSEIFDDQFSVERPDGSNFTLKIRSTKLEDSAMYFCASSVGGGGSPLHFGNGTRLTVT.

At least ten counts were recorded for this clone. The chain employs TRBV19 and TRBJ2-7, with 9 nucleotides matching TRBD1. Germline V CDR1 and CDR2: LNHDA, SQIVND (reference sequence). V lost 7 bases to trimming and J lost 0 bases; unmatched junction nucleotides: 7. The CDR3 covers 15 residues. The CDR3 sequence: CASNQGQGTSYEQYF. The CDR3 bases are TGTGCCAGTAATCAAGGACAGGGGACCTCCTACGAGCAGTACTTC.

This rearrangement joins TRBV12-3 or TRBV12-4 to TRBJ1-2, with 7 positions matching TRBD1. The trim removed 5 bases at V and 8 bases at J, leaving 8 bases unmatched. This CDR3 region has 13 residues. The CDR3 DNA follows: TGTGCCAGCAGTACTACAGGGGATAGGGGCTACACCTTC. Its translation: CASSTTGDRGYTF.

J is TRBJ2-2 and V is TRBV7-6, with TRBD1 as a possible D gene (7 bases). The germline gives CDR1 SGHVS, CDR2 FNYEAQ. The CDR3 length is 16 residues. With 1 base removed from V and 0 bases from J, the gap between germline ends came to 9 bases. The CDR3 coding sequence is TGTGCCAGCAGCTTAGGCGGGACAGCGAACACCGGGGAGCTGTTTTTT. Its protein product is CASSLGGTANTGELFF.

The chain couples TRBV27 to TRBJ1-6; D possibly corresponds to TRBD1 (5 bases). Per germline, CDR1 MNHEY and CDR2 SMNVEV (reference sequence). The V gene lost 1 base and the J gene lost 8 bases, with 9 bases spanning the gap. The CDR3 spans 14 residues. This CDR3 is CASSLFGGDSPLHF. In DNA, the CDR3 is TGTGCCAGCAGTTTATTCGGAGGGGATTCACCCCTCCACTTT.

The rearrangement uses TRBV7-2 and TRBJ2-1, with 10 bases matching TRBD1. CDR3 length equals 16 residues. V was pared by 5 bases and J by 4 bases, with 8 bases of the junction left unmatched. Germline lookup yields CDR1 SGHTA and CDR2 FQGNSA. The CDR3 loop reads CASSLEGTGAYNEQFF. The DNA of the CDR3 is TGTGCCAGCAGCCTAGAGGGGACAGGGGCTTACAATGAGCAGTTCTTC.

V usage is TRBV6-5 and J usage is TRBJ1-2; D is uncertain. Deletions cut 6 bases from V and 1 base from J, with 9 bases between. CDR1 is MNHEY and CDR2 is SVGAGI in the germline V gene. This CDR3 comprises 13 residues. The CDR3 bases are TGTGCCAGCAGGGAGAGGAATAACTATGGCTACACCTTC. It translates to CASRERNNYGYTF.

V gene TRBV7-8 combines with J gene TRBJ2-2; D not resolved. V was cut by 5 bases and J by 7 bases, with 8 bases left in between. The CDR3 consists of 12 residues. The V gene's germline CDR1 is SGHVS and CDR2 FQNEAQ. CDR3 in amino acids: CASSPVSGELFF. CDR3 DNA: TGTGCCAGCAGCCCCGTGAGCGGGGAGCTGTTTTTT.

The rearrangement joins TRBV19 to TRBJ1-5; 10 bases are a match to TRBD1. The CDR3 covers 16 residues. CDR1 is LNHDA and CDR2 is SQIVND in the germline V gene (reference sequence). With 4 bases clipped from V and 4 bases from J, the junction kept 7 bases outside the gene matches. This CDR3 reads CASSREGTGANQPQHF. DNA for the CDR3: TGTGCCAGTAGTAGAGAAGGGACAGGGGCTAATCAGCCCCAGCATTTT.

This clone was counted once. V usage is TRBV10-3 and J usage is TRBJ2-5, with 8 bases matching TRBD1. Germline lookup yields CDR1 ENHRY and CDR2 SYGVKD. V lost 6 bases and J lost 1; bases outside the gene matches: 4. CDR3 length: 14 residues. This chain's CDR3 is CAIRVGQGQETQYF. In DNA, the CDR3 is TGTGCCATCAGAGTCGGACAGGGCCAAGAGACCCAGTACTTC.

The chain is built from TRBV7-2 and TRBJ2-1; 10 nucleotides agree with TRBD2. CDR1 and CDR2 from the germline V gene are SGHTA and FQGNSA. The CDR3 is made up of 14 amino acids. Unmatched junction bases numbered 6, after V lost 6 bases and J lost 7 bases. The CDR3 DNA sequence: TGTGCCAGCAGGGGAAATAGCGGGGGGAATGAGCAGTTCTTC. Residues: CASRGNSGGNEQFF.

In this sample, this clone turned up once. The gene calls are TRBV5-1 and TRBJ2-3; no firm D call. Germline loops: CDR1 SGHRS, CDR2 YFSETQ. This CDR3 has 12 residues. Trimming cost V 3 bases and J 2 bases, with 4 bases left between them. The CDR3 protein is CASSSYTDTQYF. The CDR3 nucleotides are TGCGCCAGCAGCTCCTACACAGATACGCAGTATTTT.

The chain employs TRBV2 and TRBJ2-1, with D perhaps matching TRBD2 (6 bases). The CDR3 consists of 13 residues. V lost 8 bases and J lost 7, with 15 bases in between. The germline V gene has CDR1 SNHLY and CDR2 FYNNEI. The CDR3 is CASSELAFNEQFF. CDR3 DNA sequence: TGTGCCAGCTCGGAACTAGCTTTTAATGAGCAGTTCTTC.